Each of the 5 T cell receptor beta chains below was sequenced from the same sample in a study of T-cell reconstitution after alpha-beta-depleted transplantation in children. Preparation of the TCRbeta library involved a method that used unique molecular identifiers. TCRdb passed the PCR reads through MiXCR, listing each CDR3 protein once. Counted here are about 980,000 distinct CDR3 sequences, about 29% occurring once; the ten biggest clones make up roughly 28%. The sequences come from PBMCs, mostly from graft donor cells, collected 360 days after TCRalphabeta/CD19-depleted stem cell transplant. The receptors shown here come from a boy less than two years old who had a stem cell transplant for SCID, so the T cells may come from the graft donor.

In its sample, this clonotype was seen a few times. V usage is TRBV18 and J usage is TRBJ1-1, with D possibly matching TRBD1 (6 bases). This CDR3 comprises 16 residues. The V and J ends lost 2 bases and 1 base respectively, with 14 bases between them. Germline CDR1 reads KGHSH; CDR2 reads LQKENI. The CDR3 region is CASSPLGGLPNTEAFF. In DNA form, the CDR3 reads TGTGCCAGCTCACCATTGGGGGGGCTACCGAACACTGAAGCTTTCTTT.

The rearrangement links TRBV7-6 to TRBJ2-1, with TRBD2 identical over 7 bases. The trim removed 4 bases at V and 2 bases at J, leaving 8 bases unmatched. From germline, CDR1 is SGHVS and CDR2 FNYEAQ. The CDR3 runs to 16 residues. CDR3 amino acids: CASSSSPGLPYNEQFF. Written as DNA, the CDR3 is TGTGCCAGCAGCTCCAGTCCGGGACTACCCTACAATGAGCAGTTCTTC.

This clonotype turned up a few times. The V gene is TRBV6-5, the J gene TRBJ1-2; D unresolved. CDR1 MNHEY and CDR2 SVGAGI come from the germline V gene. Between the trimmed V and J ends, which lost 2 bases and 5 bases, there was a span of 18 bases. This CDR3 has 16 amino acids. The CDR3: CASSYRSPTAGYGYTF. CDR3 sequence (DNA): TGTGCCAGCAGTTACCGGTCTCCTACCGCTGGATATGGCTACACCTTC.

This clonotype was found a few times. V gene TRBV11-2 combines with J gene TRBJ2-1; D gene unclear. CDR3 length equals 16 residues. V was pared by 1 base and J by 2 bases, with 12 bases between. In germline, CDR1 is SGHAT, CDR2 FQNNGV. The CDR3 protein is CASSLVRPTPYNEQFF. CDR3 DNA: TGTGCCAGCAGCTTAGTTCGCCCTACCCCCTACAATGAGCAGTTCTTC.

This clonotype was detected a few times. CDR3 sequence (DNA): TGTGCCAGCACCGTGACAGTCCGAGAGACCCAGTACTTC. The encoded protein is CASTVTVRETQYF. J is TRBJ2-5 and V is TRBV12-3 or TRBV12-4; TRBD1 might be the D (5 bases). Trimming cost V 7 bases and J 4 bases, with 13 bases left between them. The CDR3 contains 13 residues.